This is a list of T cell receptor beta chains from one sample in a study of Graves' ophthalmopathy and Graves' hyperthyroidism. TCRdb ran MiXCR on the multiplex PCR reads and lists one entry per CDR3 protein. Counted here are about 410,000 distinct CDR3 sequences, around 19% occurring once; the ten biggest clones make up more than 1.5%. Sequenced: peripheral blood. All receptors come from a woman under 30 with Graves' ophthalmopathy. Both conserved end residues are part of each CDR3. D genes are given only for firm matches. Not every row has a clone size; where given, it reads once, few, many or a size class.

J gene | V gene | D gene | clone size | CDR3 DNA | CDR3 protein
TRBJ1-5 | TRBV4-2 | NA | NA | TGTGCCAGCAGCCAAGTCGCCGGGGGCCGCCAGCCCCAGCATTTT | CASSQVAGGRQPQHF
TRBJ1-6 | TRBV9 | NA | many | TGTGCCAGCAGCGTAGCGTCAATAGATTCACCCCTCCACTTT | CASSVASIDSPLHF
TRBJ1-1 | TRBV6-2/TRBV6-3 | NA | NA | TGTGCCAGCAGTTCAACGGGTTATAGCACTGAAGCTTTCTTT | CASSSTGYSTEAFF
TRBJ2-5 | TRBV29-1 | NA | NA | TGCAGCGTTGAACTTGGGGAGACCCAGTACTTC | CSVELGETQYF
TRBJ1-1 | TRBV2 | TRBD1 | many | TGTGCCAGCAGTTGGGGGCTACAGGGGCTCGGGGTCACTGAAGCTTTCTTT | CASSWGLQGLGVTEAFF
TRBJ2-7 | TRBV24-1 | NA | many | TGTGCCACCAGTGATCACTCCCGATGGGCGCCATATTACGAGCAGTACTTC | CATSDHSRWAPYYEQYF
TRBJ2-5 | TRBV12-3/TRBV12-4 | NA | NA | TGTGCCAGCAGTAGAATCGGGACCCAGTACTTC | CASSRIGTQYF
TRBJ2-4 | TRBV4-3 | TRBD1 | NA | TGCGCCAGCAGCCGTCCAATATCGGGACAGCTAGCCAAAAACATTCAGTACTTC | CASSRPISGQLAKNIQYF
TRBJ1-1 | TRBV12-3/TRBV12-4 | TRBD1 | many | TGTGCCAGCAGTCCTCGACAGGGCGAAGCTTTCTTT | CASSPRQGEAFF
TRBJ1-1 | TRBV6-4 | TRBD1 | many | TGTGCCAGCAGTGAGAAGGGGACAGGGGCTTTGAACACTGAAGCTTTCTTT | CASSEKGTGALNTEAFF
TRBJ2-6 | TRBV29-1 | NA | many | TGCAGCGTTGGCAAAAGCTCTGGGGCCAACGTCCTGACTTTC | CSVGKSSGANVLTF
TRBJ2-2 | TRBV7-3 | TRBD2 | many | TGTGCCAGCAGCCCCGGAGGACTAGCCCGAGCGGAGGAGCTGTTTTTT | CASSPGGLARAEELFF
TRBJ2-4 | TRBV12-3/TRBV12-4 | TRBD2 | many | TGTGCCAGCAGTTCCTGGACTAGAGAAAACATTCAGTACTTC | CASSSWTRENIQYF
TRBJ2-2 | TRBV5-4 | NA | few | TGTGCCAGCAGCTTGTTTTCGAGATCGGCCGGGGAGCTGTTTTTT | CASSLFSRSAGELFF
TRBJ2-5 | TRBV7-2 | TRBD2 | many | TGTGCCAGCAGCTTATACGCGGGAGCAGAGACCCAGTACTTC | CASSLYAGAETQYF
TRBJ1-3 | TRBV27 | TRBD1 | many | TGTGCCAGCAGTCCTGGGACAGGGGACTCTGGAAACACCATATATTTT | CASSPGTGDSGNTIYF
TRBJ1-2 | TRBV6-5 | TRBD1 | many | TGTGCCAGCACGGACAGGGGATCCTATGGCTACACCTTC | CASTDRGSYGYTF
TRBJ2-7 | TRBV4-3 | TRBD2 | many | TGCGCCAGCAGCCACAGAGGACTAGCGGGGGACTACGAGCAGTACTTC | CASSHRGLAGDYEQYF
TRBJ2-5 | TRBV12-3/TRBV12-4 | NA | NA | TGTGCCAGCAGCAGGGGAGCAGAGGCCCAGTACTTC | CASSRGAEAQYF
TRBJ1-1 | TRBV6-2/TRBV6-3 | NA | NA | TGTGCCAGCAGTTACGCGTCAGAAGCTTTCTTT | CASSYASEAFF
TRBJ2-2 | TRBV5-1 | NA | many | TGCGCCAGCAGCTTGGGTGGAAATATCGCCGGGGAGCTGTTTTTT | CASSLGGNIAGELFF
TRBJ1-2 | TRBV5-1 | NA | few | TGCGCCAGCAGCTTCCAAGACCCCTATGGCTACACCTTC | CASSFQDPYGYTF
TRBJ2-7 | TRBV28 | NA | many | TGTGCCAGCAGTTTATCCGGGCCCTACGAGCAGTACTTC | CASSLSGPYEQYF
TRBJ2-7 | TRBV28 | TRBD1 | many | TGTGCCAGTAAGGGGGAGGGGACAGGGCTCAAATGGCAGTACTTC | CASKGEGTGLKWQYF
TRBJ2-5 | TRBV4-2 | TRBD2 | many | TGTGCCAGCAGCCATCAGACTAGCGGGAGTCTCCAAGAGACCCAGTACTTC | CASSHQTSGSLQETQYF
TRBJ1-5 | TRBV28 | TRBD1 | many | TGTGCCAGCAGTGACAGGGTTGATCAGCCCCAGCATTTT | CASSDRVDQPQHF
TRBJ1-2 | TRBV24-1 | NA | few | TGTGCCACCAGTGGCGGGACTCGGGGTGGCTACACCTTC | CATSGGTRGGYTF
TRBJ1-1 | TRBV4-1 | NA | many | TGCGCCAGCAGCCAAGAAGTGGGGAGGAGGCGATGGGACACTGAAGCTTTCTTT | CASSQEVGRRRWDTEAFF
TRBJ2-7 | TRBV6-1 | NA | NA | TGTGCCAGCAGTGAGTTCAACTACAGGCTAATCTCCCCGAACGAGCAGTACTTC | CASSEFNYRLISPNEQYF
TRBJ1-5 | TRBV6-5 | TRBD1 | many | TGTGCCAGCAGTTACTCGACAGGGGCGAGCCAGCCCCAGCATTTT | CASSYSTGASQPQHF
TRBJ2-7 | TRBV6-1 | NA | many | TGTGCCAGCACCGCAGGTGGCAGGATGATCGAGCAGTACTTC | CASTAGGRMIEQYF
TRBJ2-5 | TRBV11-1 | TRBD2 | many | TGTGCCAGCAGCTCACTAGCGGGAGGGCCTGACTTGGAGACCCAGTACTTC | CASSSLAGGPDLETQYF
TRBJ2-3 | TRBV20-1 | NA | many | TGCAGTGCCGTCCAATTGTGGGGCCCCCGCTCAGATACGCAGTATTTT | CSAVQLWGPRSDTQYF
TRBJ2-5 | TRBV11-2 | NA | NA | TGTGCCAGCGGTAGGGACCAAGAGACCCAGTACTTC | CASGRDQETQYF
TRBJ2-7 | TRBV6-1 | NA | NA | TGTGCCAGCAGCCCCGGGGTAGCAGTCGCCTACGAGCAGTACTTC | CASSPGVAVAYEQYF
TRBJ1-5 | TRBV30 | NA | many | TGTGCCTGGAGCCTGGACAATATTAGCAATCAGCCCCAGCATTTT | CAWSLDNISNQPQHF
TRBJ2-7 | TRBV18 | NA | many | TGTGCCAGCTCACCACCGACAGAGTACGAGCAGTACTTC | CASSPPTEYEQYF
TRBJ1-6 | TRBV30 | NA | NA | TGTGCCTGGAGTGAAGGGTACGGGCGGAATTCACCCCTCCACTTT | CAWSEGYGRNSPLHF
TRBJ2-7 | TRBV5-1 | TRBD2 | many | TGCGCCAGCAGCCCGACTAGCGAGTCACGCCGACCCTACGAGCAGTACTTC | CASSPTSESRRPYEQYF
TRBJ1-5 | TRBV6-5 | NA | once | TGTGCCAGCAGTTACTCAACGGGGGATCAGCCCCAGCATTTT | CASSYSTGDQPQHF
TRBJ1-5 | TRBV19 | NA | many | TGTGCCAGTAGTATCCGGGAGGGAAAGTATCAGCCCCAGCATTTT | CASSIREGKYQPQHF